The 10 T cell receptor beta chains below all came from one sample that was sequenced in a study of human T cells and chemical hapten exposure. TCRdb reanalysed the RACE reads using MiXCR and keeps one entry per CDR3 protein. The sample gives about 190,000 distinct CDR3 sequences, around 25% of which show up once; about 2.5% is in the top ten. Indicated time point: patch test 3, about 24 weeks after DPC sensitization. The treatment here: therapeutic diphenylcyclopropenone sensitization with weekly scalp DPC. The source material was whole blood, sampled in connection with sensitization to the hapten diphenylcyclopropenone (DPC). All receptors come from a middle-aged woman with alopecia areata. Some clones in this sample may be carry-over from other donors' samples.

This clonotype appeared many times. The chain has TRBV28 and TRBJ2-5, with D perhaps matching TRBD2 (5 bases). This CDR3 has 15 amino acids. Germline V gene data show CDR1 as MDHEN and CDR2 as SYDVKM. V dropped 3 bases and J dropped 1 base, with 12 bases sitting between them. CDR3 residues: CASSFAGRVQETQYF. The CDR3 DNA is TGTGCCAGCAGTTTCGCGGGTAGGGTCCAAGAGACCCAGTACTTC.

The rearrangement joins TRBV7-2 to TRBJ2-1, with D possibly TRBD2 on 6 matching bases. The length of the CDR3 is 12 residues. Trimming cost V 5 bases and J 8 bases, with 10 bases left between them. Germline loops: CDR1 SGHTA, CDR2 FQGNSA. CDR3 amino acids: CASSRGIDEQFF. The CDR3 DNA follows: TGTGCCAGCAGCCGGGGGATCGATGAGCAGTTCTTC.

This clonotype occurred a few times. V gene TRBV10-3 combines with J gene TRBJ1-1; 7 bases are a match to TRBD1. The length of the CDR3 is 15 residues. The trim removed 4 bases at V and 2 bases at J, leaving 7 bases unmatched. Germline V gene data show CDR1 as ENHRY and CDR2 as SYGVKD. CDR3 sequence reads: CAISVGNRGNTEAFF. CDR3 in DNA: TGTGCCATCAGTGTCGGGAACAGGGGTAACACTGAAGCTTTCTTT.

This sequence joins TRBV7-3 and TRBJ2-1; D is ambiguous. Germline V CDR1 and CDR2: SGHTA, FQGTGA. Trimming cost V 2 bases and J 7 bases, with 15 bases left between them. This CDR3 is built from 15 residues. In nucleotides, the CDR3 is TGTGCCAGCAGCTTAGGGTTGTCCCCTTGGAATGAGCAGTTCTTC. This gives the protein CASSLGLSPWNEQFF. Together with reference TRBV7-3 and TRBJ2-1, the CDR3 gives the full variable domain: GAGVSQTPSNKVTEKGKYVELRCDPISGHTALYWYRQSLGQGPEFLIYFQGTGAADDSGLPNDRFFAVRPEGSVSTLKIQRTERGDSAVYLCASSLGLSPWNEQFFGPGTRLTVL.

The chain uses TRBV12-3 or TRBV12-4 and TRBJ1-1; 12 nucleotides align to TRBD1. With 6 bases clipped from V and 4 bases from J, the junction kept 15 bases outside the gene matches. The CDR3 has 18 amino acids. The CDR3 region is CASSRRGQGARKVTEAFF. CDR3 coding DNA: TGTGCCAGCAGCCGCCGGGGACAGGGGGCGCGAAAGGTCACTGAAGCTTTCTTT.

The chain has TRBV6-5 and TRBJ2-7; TRBD2 matches 11 bases. CDR3 length equals 16 residues. CDR1 and CDR2 from the germline V gene are MNHEY and SVGAGI. The V segment lost 6 bases and the J segment 0 bases; nucleotides outside the gene matches: 7. The CDR3 loop is CASSHTGLAGSYEQYF. Here the CDR3 DNA reads TGTGCCAGCAGCCACACTGGACTAGCGGGCTCCTACGAGCAGTACTTC.

V and J are TRBV12-3 or TRBV12-4 and TRBJ1-1, with no clear D. This CDR3 region has 13 residues. Deletions cut 6 bases from V and 9 bases from J, with 17 bases between. The CDR3: CASSSWTDVKAFF. In DNA, the CDR3 is TGTGCCAGCAGCTCCTGGACGGACGTCAAAGCTTTCTTT.

The V gene is TRBV7-9, the J gene TRBJ2-7; TRBD2 agrees at 8 bases. Losses at the gene ends were 5 bases for V and 7 bases for J; bases not matched to a gene: 4. This CDR3 has 12 residues. CDR1 and CDR2 from the germline V gene are SEHNR and FQNEAQ (reference sequence). The CDR3 region has the DNA TGTGCCAGCAGCCATGGGACTAGTGAGCAGTACTTC. It is translated as CASSHGTSEQYF.

As DNA, the CDR3 is TGTGCCAGCAGTCCTGCGGGACAGGGCTACGAGCAGTACTTC. It encodes CASSPAGQGYEQYF. This chain uses TRBV12-3 or TRBV12-4 with TRBJ2-7; 9 nucleotides line up with TRBD1. J was trimmed by 3 bases and V by 5 bases; bases with no gene match: 5. The CDR3 extends over 14 amino acids.

The J gene is TRBJ2-7, the V gene TRBV28; 7 bases line up with TRBD1. This CDR3 region has 17 residues. CDR1 MDHEN and CDR2 SYDVKM come from the germline V gene. V was pared by 6 bases and J by 1 base, with 15 bases of the junction left unmatched. The CDR3 sequence is CASSSTPDRAPSYEQYF. Here the CDR3 DNA reads TGTGCCAGCAGCTCGACTCCCGACAGGGCCCCGTCCTACGAGCAGTACTTC.